A single sample is the source of the 5 T cell receptor beta chains below, sequenced in a study of cytomegalovirus exposure and HLA in healthy donors. In the PCR, 60 Vbeta and 13 Jbeta primers were used. The protocol was immunoSEQ multiplex PCR, while the TCRdb copy is restricted to in-frame clones and leaves out a portion. The data contain 150,000 to 200,000 clones, about 80% of them singletons. The sequenced material came from PBMCs. These receptor sequences come from a woman aged 18-29 years in good health and CMV-seropositive.

The chain is built from TRBV6-6 and TRBJ2-3; tentatively, D is TRBD1 (6 bases). Germline V CDR1 and CDR2: MNHNY, SVGAGI (reference sequence). Between the trimmed V and J ends, which lost 2 bases and 3 bases, there was a span of 12 bases. The CDR3 is made up of 15 amino acids. The CDR3 sequence: CASSYGRGRTDTQYF. The CDR3 DNA is TGTGCCAGCAGTTACGGCAGGGGAAGGACAGATACGCAGTATTTT.

This chain connects TRBV30 to TRBJ2-3; D gene unclear. Germline loops: CDR1 GTSNPN, CDR2 SVGIG (reference sequence). The CDR3 is made up of 14 amino acids. V was clipped by 0 bases and J by 2 bases, with 9 bases between them. The CDR3 nucleotides read TGTGCCTGGAGTGTAGGTGCGGCCACAGATACGCAGTATTTT. Translated: CAWSVGAATDTQYF.

The rearrangement uses TRBV27 and TRBJ1-5; D gene unclear. V dropped 0 bases and J dropped 3 bases, with 3 bases sitting between them. The CDR3 is made up of 13 amino acids. The germline CDR1 and CDR2 sequences are MNHEY and SMNVEV (reference sequence). The CDR3 is CASSLSINQPQHF. The CDR3 DNA is TGTGCCAGCAGTTTATCCATCAATCAGCCCCAGCATTTT.

The chain uses TRBV2 and TRBJ1-1; 8 positions match TRBD1. The V segment lost 5 bases and the J segment 8 bases; nucleotides outside the gene matches: 1. The CDR3 has 11 residues. In germline, CDR1 is SNHLY, CDR2 FYNNEI. Written as DNA, the CDR3 is TGTGCCAGCAGTCGGGACAGGGAAGCTTTCTTT. Amino acid sequence: CASSRDREAFF.

The chain employs TRBV7-6 and TRBJ1-5, with TRBD1 identical over 8 bases. This CDR3 region has 16 residues. V dropped 1 base and J dropped 6; count of bases not matched to a gene: 8. Germline CDR1 is SGHVS and CDR2 is FNYEAQ. CDR3 sequence: CASSLGGTGSSQPQHF. CDR3 nucleotides: TGTGCCAGCAGCTTAGGAGGGACAGGCTCGAGTCAGCCCCAGCATTTT.